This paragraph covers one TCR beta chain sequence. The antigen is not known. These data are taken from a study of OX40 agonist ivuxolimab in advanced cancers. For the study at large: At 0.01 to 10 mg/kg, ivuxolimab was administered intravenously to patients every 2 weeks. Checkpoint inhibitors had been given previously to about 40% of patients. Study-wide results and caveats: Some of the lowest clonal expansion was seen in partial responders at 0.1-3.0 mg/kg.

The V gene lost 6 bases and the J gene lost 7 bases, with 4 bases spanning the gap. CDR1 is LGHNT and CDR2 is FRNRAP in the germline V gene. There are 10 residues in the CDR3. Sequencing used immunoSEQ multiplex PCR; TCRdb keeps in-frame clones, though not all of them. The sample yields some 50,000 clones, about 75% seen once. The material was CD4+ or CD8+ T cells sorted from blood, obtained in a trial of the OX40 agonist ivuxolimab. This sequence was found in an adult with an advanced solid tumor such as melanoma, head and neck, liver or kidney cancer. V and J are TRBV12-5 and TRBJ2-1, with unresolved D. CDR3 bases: TGTGCTAGTGGCGCGAATGAGCAGTTCTTC. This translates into CASGANEQFF.